Listed here are 15 T cell receptor beta chains from one sample, sequenced in a study of blood T cell repertoires in COVID-19. Here immunoSEQ multiplex PCR was the method, and the copy in TCRdb shows in-frame clones only, minus some. The sample lists about 210,000 clones; 87% were seen once. Sequences were obtained from PBMCs or T cells enriched from blood (not recorded which). These receptors all stem from a man between 18 and 29 years old with acute COVID-19.

V gene TRBV3-1 (or the pseudogene TRBV3-2) combines with J gene TRBJ1-4; TRBD1 agrees at 8 bases. CDR1 and CDR2 (germline): LGHDT, YNNKEL (reference sequence). The V and J ends lost 5 bases and 7 bases, in that order; junction bases with no gene match: 3. CDR3 length: 13 amino acids. CDR3 sequence reads: CASSDRGGEKLFF. CDR3 nucleotide sequence: TGTGCCAGCAGCGACAGGGGAGGTGAAAAACTGTTTTTT.

The chain has TRBV9 and TRBJ2-5, with 9 bases aligning to TRBD2. This CDR3 comprises 17 residues. J lost 5 bases, V lost 3 bases, and 14 bases had no gene match. CDR1 SGDLS and CDR2 YYNGEE come from the germline V gene. CDR3 sequence (DNA): TGTGCCAGCAGCGCCGGAACCTGGCGGGAGGGCCGTGAGACCCAGTACTTC. It encodes CASSAGTWREGRETQYF.

This sequence joins TRBV28 and TRBJ2-7; D gene unclear. CDR3 size: 12 residues. Germline CDR1 is MDHEN and CDR2 is SYDVKM. V lost 6 bases and J lost 1, with 7 bases in between. The chain's CDR3 is CASSSVSYEQYF. CDR3 nucleotides: TGTGCCAGCAGCTCTGTATCCTACGAGCAGTACTTC.

This chain links TRBV29-1 with TRBJ1-3, with 9 bases lining up with TRBD1. The CDR3 sequence is 13 residues long. Unmatched junction bases numbered 3, after V lost 7 bases and J lost 2 bases. The V gene's germline CDR1 is SQVTM and CDR2 ANQGSEA. CDR3 region: CSARQGAGNTIYF. The CDR3 DNA reads as TGCAGCGCGAGACAGGGGGCTGGAAACACCATATATTTT.

A single count supports this clone. This chain links TRBV30 with TRBJ2-3, with a tentative D call TRBD2 (6 bases). Germline CDR1 is GTSNPN and CDR2 is SVGIG (reference sequence). The length of the CDR3 is 15 residues. V was trimmed by 7 bases and J by 4 bases, leaving 21 bases between them. The CDR3, as DNA: TGTGCCTTCGCCCGGATCGGCGGGAACTCAGATACGCAGTATTTT. Protein product: CAFARIGGNSDTQYF. The full variable domain, completed using reference TRBV30 and TRBJ2-3, is SQTIHQWPATLVQPVGSPLSLECTVEGTSNPNLYWYRQAAGRGLQLLFYSVGIGQISSEVPQNLSASRPQDRQFILSSKKLLLSDSGFYLCAFARIGGNSDTQYFGPGTRLTVL.

This chain links TRBV27 with TRBJ1-2; TRBD1 matches 7 bases. The CDR3 spans 14 residues. The trim removed 3 bases at V and 7 bases at J, leaving 8 bases unmatched. The germline V gene encodes CDR1 MNHEY and CDR2 SMNVEV (reference sequence). The CDR3 spells CASSFAQGVGGYTF. Written as DNA, the CDR3 is TGTGCCAGCAGTTTCGCGCAGGGGGTGGGTGGCTACACCTTC.

The J gene is TRBJ2-1, the V gene TRBV5-4; D might be TRBD2 (6 bases). The ends were cut back, 10 bases at V and 0 bases at J, with 11 bases in the middle. The CDR3 is 13 residues long. Germline CDR1 SGHNT, CDR2 YYREEE (reference sequence). The CDR3 DNA reads TGTGCCTTTAGACTAGACTCCTACAATGAGCAGTTCTTC. It translates to CAFRLDSYNEQFF.

V gene TRBV7-8 combines with J gene TRBJ1-5; TRBD1 agrees at 11 bases. Germline CDR1 SGHVS, CDR2 FQNEAQ. J gave up 6 bases and V 5 bases, and 9 bases lay outside the gene matches. The CDR3 is 16 amino acids. The DNA of the CDR3 is TGTGCCAGCAGCACGGACAGGGGGCGCGGGAGTCAGCCCCAGCATTTT. Translated, it gives CASSTDRGRGSQPQHF.

V is TRBV2 and J is TRBJ2-2; a possible D gene is TRBD1 (6 bases). Germline V lookup: CDR1 SNHLY, CDR2 FYNNEI. The length of the CDR3 is 15 residues. Trimming removed 5 bases at V and 6 bases at J, with 16 bases between. The CDR3 reads CASSSGAQAPGELFF. The CDR3 bases are TGTGCCAGCAGTTCAGGGGCCCAGGCCCCCGGGGAGCTGTTTTTT.

CDR3 loop: CASSQEGRSYEQYF. DNA of the CDR3: TGTGCCAGCAGCCAAGAGGGCCGATCCTACGAGCAGTACTTC. The rearrangement joins TRBV14 to TRBJ2-7; no clear D. CDR1 is SGHDN, CDR2 FVKESK, per germline. Trimming took off 0 bases at V and 1 base at J, with 7 bases between the two ends. This CDR3 has 14 amino acids.

This clone was recorded once. The chain carries TRBV10-3 and TRBJ2-5, with D hard to call. The CDR3 is 14 amino acids. The V gene lost 0 bases and the J gene lost 0 bases, with 5 bases spanning the gap. Germline V gene sequence: CDR1 ENHRY, CDR2 SYGVKD. The CDR3 nucleotides are TGTGCCATCAGTGAGTCCCCGGACCAAGAGACCCAGTACTTC. Protein product: CAISESPDQETQYF.

The chain carries TRBV5-8 and TRBJ2-5; D is possibly TRBD2 (6 bases). Trimming stripped 4 bases from V and 7 bases from J, with 17 bases between. The germline gives CDR1 SGHTS, CDR2 YDEGEE. The CDR3 is made up of 14 amino acids. The CDR3 DNA is TGTGCCAGCAGCCCGGACGGGAGAATCGGGACCCAGTACTTC. Amino acids: CASSPDGRIGTQYF.

The chain recombines TRBV7-2 with TRBJ2-2; no clear D. Germline V lookup: CDR1 SGHTA, CDR2 FQGNSA. Trimming took off 5 bases at V and 13 bases at J, with 14 bases between the two ends. This CDR3 has 12 residues. CDR3 protein: CASSQRTGGLFF. The DNA for the CDR3 is TGTGCCAGCAGCCAACGTACGGGTGGGCTGTTTTTT. The whole variable domain, remainder taken from reference TRBV7-2 and TRBJ2-2, is GAGVSQSPSNKVTEKGKDVELRCDPISGHTALYWYRQSLGQGLEFLIYFQGNSAPDKSGLPSDRFSAERTGGSVSTLTIQRTQQEDSAVYLCASSQRTGGLFFGEGSRLTVL.

The V and J genes are TRBV6-5 and TRBJ1-5; D is uncertain. V lost 4 bases to trimming and J lost 6 bases, with 13 bases between them. The CDR3 has 14 residues. Germline CDR1 reads MNHEY; CDR2 reads SVGAGI. DNA for the CDR3: TGTGCCAGCAGTTTATCAGTGGAGGGTCAGCCCCAGCATTTT. Its protein is CASSLSVEGQPQHF.

The chain links TRBV7-9 to TRBJ1-2; no reliable D call. The CDR3 runs to 15 residues. V was pared by 4 bases and J by 8 bases, with 20 bases between. CDR1 and CDR2 (germline): SEHNR, FQNEAQ (reference sequence). The CDR3 coding sequence is TGTGCCAGCAGCTCACATCCGTCGGAAGGGAGCGGCTACACCTTC. It translates to CASSSHPSEGSGYTF.